The T cell receptor (beta chain) under discussion was sequenced for a study of blood T cells in healthy people across ages. It was with a sample-barcoded 5' primer and a J-beta primer mix that a second PCR of about 6 to 12 cycles was run. TCRdb called the 5' RACE reads again in MiXCR, with one record for every CDR3 protein. The data show over 950,000 distinct CDR3 sequences, with around two fifths seen just once and 13% held by the top ten. Germline CDR1 and CDR2: LGHNA and YNFKEQ. This CDR3 has 14 amino acids. Points on this clonotype: A read error may produce the germline difference seen at one junction end.

Each sample yielded at least 5.5 micrograms of PBMC total RNA. What was sequenced was blood. The TCR originated in a man aged 18 to 30 in good health. This chain uses TRBV4-2 with TRBJ1-2; D unresolved. As DNA, the CDR3 is TGTGCCTGCAGTGCCGGGAGCTCTAACTATGGCTACACCTTC. This codes for CACSAGSSNYGYTF.